This T cell receptor (beta chain) was documented in a study of early T cells in non-severe SARS-CoV-2 infection. Study-level information: The sequenced material was bulk RNA from unsorted whole blood, and its chains were unpaired.

The V gene lost 6 bases and the J gene lost 6 bases, with 15 bases spanning the gap. CDR3 length: 14 amino acids. The protocol attached unique molecular identifiers to individual cDNA molecules. From the 5' RACE reads, TCRdb called clonotypes with MiXCR, one entry per CDR3 protein. The sample comprises more than 50,000 distinct CDR3 sequences, roughly 12% of which are singletons, and 1.3% to 1.5% rests with the top ten. The TCR comes from an adult who was a healthcare worker with PCR-confirmed SARS-CoV-2 infection or an uninfected control (not recorded which). V is TRBV12-3 or TRBV12-4 and J is TRBJ1-3, with D unclear. The sequencing here drew on whole blood, taken at baseline. The CDR3 DNA is TGTGCCAGCAGGCCTACTGACACTGAAAACACCATATATTTT. Protein: CASRPTDTENTIYF.